This passage covers 21 T cell receptor beta chains from one sample sequenced in a study of blood T cell repertoires in COVID-19. Data came from immunoSEQ multiplex PCR; TCRdb stores just in-frame clones and leaves some out. The sample yields around 40,000 clones, 91% seen once. Sequencing used peripheral blood. The receptors originated from a woman in her twenties or thirties in a cohort sampled during active COVID-19.

The chain links TRBV7-9 to TRBJ1-2, with D perhaps TRBD1 (5 bases). Between the trimmed V and J ends, which lost 2 bases and 6 bases, there was a span of 19 bases. The CDR3 has 16 amino acids. Looked up from germline, CDR1 is SEHNR and CDR2 is FQNEAQ (reference sequence). The CDR3 is CASSLLGGAGRDGYTF. As DNA, the CDR3 is TGTGCCAGCAGCTTATTGGGTGGGGCAGGGCGCGATGGCTACACCTTC.

V gene TRBV5-3 combines with J gene TRBJ1-2; 7 bases are shared with TRBD1. TRBV5-3 counts as an open reading frame of uncertain function. The CDR3 is made up of 16 amino acids. V lost 1 base to trimming and J lost 0 bases; unmatched junction nucleotides: 6. In DNA form, the CDR3 reads TGTGCCAGAAGCTTGACACAGGGGATAGCTAACTATGGCTACACCTTC. It yields the protein CARSLTQGIANYGYTF.

This chain uses TRBV7-2 with TRBJ2-5, with TRBD2 matching 8 bases. Germline lookup yields CDR1 SGHTA and CDR2 FQGNSA. V lost 3 bases, J lost 2 bases, and 5 bases stayed unmatched. CDR3 length: 15 amino acids. The CDR3 DNA is TGTGCCAGCAGCTTCTTAGCGGGATTGCAAGAGACCCAGTACTTC. Translated: CASSFLAGLQETQYF.

The chain is built from TRBV7-9 and TRBJ2-3; D is ambiguous. This CDR3 has 17 residues. Trimming shortened V by 3 bases and J by 6 bases, and 22 bases separated the two germline ends. Per germline, CDR1 SEHNR and CDR2 FQNEAQ (reference sequence). The CDR3 is CASSFMSGSLPGDTQYF. The CDR3 DNA sequence: TGTGCCAGCAGCTTTATGAGTGGGTCCCTTCCAGGCGATACGCAGTATTTT.

The chain employs TRBV7-2 and TRBJ2-1, with TRBD2 matching over 13 bases. CDR3 length: 16 residues. The trim removed 5 bases at V and 5 bases at J, leaving 6 bases unmatched. Germline V gene lookup returns CDR1 SGHTA and CDR2 FQGNSA. The CDR3 is CASSPPTSGRDNEQFF. In DNA form, the CDR3 reads TGTGCCAGCAGCCCACCCACTAGCGGGAGGGACAATGAGCAGTTCTTC.

CDR3 in amino acids: CASPGQADTDTQYF. DNA for the CDR3: TGTGCCAGCCCGGGACAGGCGGACACAGATACGCAGTATTTT. The chain recombines TRBV21-1 with TRBJ2-3; the table's D call, TRBD1, was not checked against the DNA. TRBV21-1 is shown as a pseudogene. CDR3 length equals 14 residues.

Comments on this clone: Other DNA sequences of this sample code for an identical CDR3. The chain carries TRBV9 and TRBJ1-1; TRBD1 might be the D (5 bases). The germline V gene encodes CDR1 SGDLS and CDR2 YYNGEE. Trimming cost V 2 bases and J 2 bases, with 7 bases left between them. The CDR3 has 13 amino acids. The CDR3 loop is CASSVDRNTEAFF. CDR3 sequence (DNA): TGTGCCAGCAGCGTCGACAGAAACACTGAAGCTTTCTTT.

J is TRBJ2-3 and V is TRBV27; D possibly corresponds to TRBD1 (5 bases). The CDR3 loop spans 12 amino acids. Germline lookup yields CDR1 MNHEY and CDR2 SMNVEV (reference sequence). The V end was cut by 8 bases, the J end by 4 bases, with 10 bases between. The CDR3 spells CASVGVPDTQYF. CDR3 bases: TGTGCCAGCGTAGGGGTCCCAGATACGCAGTATTTT.

The V and J genes are TRBV5-8 and TRBJ2-2; tentative D call: TRBD1 (6 bases). CDR3 length: 14 residues. The V gene's germline CDR1 is SGHTS and CDR2 YDEGEE. The ends were cut back, 4 bases at V and 2 bases at J, with 9 bases in the middle. CDR3 loop: CASSRQVNTGELFF. DNA of the CDR3: TGTGCCAGCAGCCGACAGGTCAACACCGGGGAGCTGTTTTTT.

This clone appeared a single time. The chain couples TRBV6-5 to TRBJ2-1; possibly TRBD2 for D (6 bases). CDR3 size: 16 residues. V lost 2 bases, J lost 5 bases, and 16 bases lay in between. Per the germline V gene, CDR1 is MNHEY and CDR2 is SVGAGI. CDR3 DNA: TGTGCCAGCAGTTACCGGGACTCAAGAGGGGACAATGAGCAGTTCTTC. It yields the protein CASSYRDSRGDNEQFF.

The chain uses TRBV5-1 and TRBJ1-4; TRBD1 matches 9 bases. Germline CDR1 reads SGHRS; CDR2 reads YFSETQ. The CDR3 spans 15 residues. V trimming: 4 bases; J trimming: 5 bases; junction bases outside the gene matches: 6. CDR3 DNA sequence: TGCGCCAGCAGCCTCGGACAGGGGTGGAATGAAAAACTGTTTTTT. As protein: CASSLGQGWNEKLFF.

Only one count was recorded for this clone. This sequence joins TRBV11-2 and TRBJ1-1; D might be TRBD1 (5 bases). The CDR3 has 16 residues. Trimming shortened V by 0 bases and J by 1 base, and 12 bases separated the two germline ends. CDR1 is SGHAT, CDR2 FQNNGV, per germline. The CDR3 sequence is CASSLDSYGANTEAFF. CDR3 bases: TGTGCCAGCAGCTTAGATTCTTATGGGGCGAACACTGAAGCTTTCTTT.

This chain connects TRBV30 to TRBJ1-2; 10 nucleotides align to TRBD1. With V trimmed by 5 bases and J by 4 bases, 7 bases remained unmatched. The CDR3 is 14 residues long. CDR1 is GTSNPN, CDR2 SVGIG, per germline (reference sequence). The CDR3 nucleotides read TGTGCCTGGGTAGGGGGGACAGGGGCCTATGGCTACACCTTC. Protein product: CAWVGGTGAYGYTF.

The rearrangement links TRBV19 to TRBJ2-5; D possibly corresponds to TRBD2 (8 bases). CDR1 LNHDA and CDR2 SQIVND come from the germline V gene (reference sequence). CDR3 length: 16 residues. Between the trimmed V and J ends, which lost 6 bases and 2 bases, there was a span of 19 bases. Here the CDR3 reads CASRAEGGGGQETQYF. CDR3 DNA sequence: TGTGCCAGTAGGGCCGAAGGGGGCGGGGGGCAAGAGACCCAGTACTTC.

The V and J genes are TRBV5-1 and TRBJ1-2, with a possible D match to TRBD1 (6 bases). Germline assignment: CDR1 SGHRS and CDR2 YFSETQ. CDR3 length: 17 residues. V was clipped by 3 bases and J by 0 bases, with 18 bases between them. The CDR3 protein is CASSSGGGATANYGYTF. CDR3 in DNA: TGCGCCAGCAGCTCGGGGGGGGGCGCAACCGCTAACTATGGCTACACCTTC. The full variable domain, in which reference TRBV5-1 and TRBJ1-2 provide the parts outside the CDR3, is KAGVTQTPRYLIKTRGQQVTLSCSPISGHRSVSWYQQTPGQGLQFLFEYFSETQRNKGNFPGRFSGRQFSNSRSEMNVSTLELGDSALYLCASSSGGGATANYGYTFGSGTRLTVV.

The V and J genes are TRBV7-8 and TRBJ1-5; the D is unclear. The germline CDR1 and CDR2 sequences are SGHVS and FQNEAQ. Between the trimmed V and J ends, which lost 2 bases and 4 bases, there was a span of 12 bases. This CDR3 has 15 residues. The CDR3 spells CASSLYGRTNQPQHF. Here the CDR3 DNA reads TGTGCCAGCAGCTTATATGGACGGACTAATCAGCCCCAGCATTTT.

The rearrangement joins TRBV27 to TRBJ2-1; weak D call: TRBD2 (6 bases). V lost 7 bases and J 10 bases, leaving 17 bases between the germline ends. The germline V gene encodes CDR1 MNHEY and CDR2 SMNVEV (reference sequence). The CDR3 is 13 amino acids. The CDR3 DNA reads TGTGCCAGCATGGTCGGGGGTTCAGGGGAGCAGTTCTTC. The encoded protein is CASMVGGSGEQFF.

The V gene is TRBV30, the J gene TRBJ2-7; D is undetermined. Germline CDR1 and CDR2: GTSNPN and SVGIG (reference sequence). The CDR3 is 15 amino acids. Trimming took off 0 bases at V and 1 base at J, with 13 bases between the two ends. CDR3 DNA: TGTGCCTGGAGTGTACGCCTTGGCGGTTCCTACGAGCAGTACTTC. It translates to CAWSVRLGGSYEQYF.

This chain connects TRBV5-6 to TRBJ2-3; maybe TRBD1 (6 bases). CDR1 is SGHDT, CDR2 YYEEEE, per germline. V shed 5 bases and J shed 5 bases, with 12 bases lying between them. The CDR3 covers 13 residues. For the CDR3, the DNA is TGTGCCAGCAGTTACTTACAGGGAGATACGCAGTATTTT. Translating gives CASSYLQGDTQYF.

V gene TRBV6-5 combines with J gene TRBJ2-2; D ambiguous. Trimming pared 8 bases from V and 4 bases from J, leaving 17 bases between. CDR1 and CDR2 (germline): MNHEY, SVGAGI. This CDR3 is 15 amino acids long. CDR3 DNA sequence: TGTGCCAGCGGCCCGTTGACAACCGCCACCGGGGAGCTGTTTTTT. Translating it yields CASGPLTTATGELFF.

The chain joins TRBV19 to TRBJ1-2; maybe TRBD1 (5 bases). From germline, CDR1 is LNHDA and CDR2 SQIVND (reference sequence). This CDR3 comprises 13 residues. Trimming took off 7 bases at V and 6 bases at J, with 15 bases between the two ends. The CDR3 DNA reads TGTGCCAGTACCCGGGGGAGAGGTAATGGCTACACCTTC. Its translation: CASTRGRGNGYTF.